This T cell receptor (beta chain) was observed in a study of somatic mutations in cytotoxic T cells in rheumatoid arthritis. Turning to the study itself: Flow sorting of some V beta antibody-stained T cells reached nearly 100% purity, with V beta1+ cells also TCRB-sequenced.

Points on this clone: Antigen: not known.

Germline V CDR1 and CDR2: MGHDK, SYGVNS. The CDR3 loop spans 14 amino acids. Trimming shortened V by 5 bases and J by 5 bases, and 13 bases separated the two germline ends. Study findings and constraints: CD8+ T cells showed clonality that did not differ significantly between patients with rheumatoid arthritis and age-matched healthy controls.

This table comes from immunoSEQ multiplex PCR, and its TCRdb copy is limited to in-frame clones, with some not included. Among some 14,000 clones listed, about four fifths were seen once. Using positive magnetic bead selection on an AutoMACS, CD4+ and CD8+ cells were isolated, after which their purity was checked by flow cytometry. The origin of this receptor is an adult with rheumatoid arthritis. V gene TRBV25-1 combines with J gene TRBJ1-5; D is ambiguous. Material for sequencing was CD8+ T cells sorted from blood. The CDR3 loop reads CASSYAGTDQPQHF. For the CDR3, the DNA is TGTGCCAGCAGTTATGCTGGTACAGATCAGCCCCAGCATTTT.